What follows are 28 T cell receptor beta chains derived from one specimen sequenced in a study of graft-versus-host responses after intestinal transplantation (dated by TCRdb to the early 2020s). Library creation used the immunoSEQ multiplex PCR assay. TCRdb stores this immuneACCESS table with in-frame sequences only. Part of the clones is absent; in the studies checked, under half of the shortfall reflects unresolved V genes, and no reason is known for the rest. The sample table holds roughly 46,000 clones, of which roughly 93% were seen once. Around 6.3% of the sample belongs to the ten largest clones. This specimen was PBMCs, taken about 120 weeks after a first intestinal transplant, on the day of a second. The source is a human patient who received an intestinal transplant, so some T cells may come from the graft donor.

The chain has TRBV10-1 and TRBJ2-1; the match to TRBD2 covers 9 bases. Germline lookup yields CDR1 WNHNN and CDR2 SYGVQD (reference sequence). The CDR3 consists of 15 residues. The J segment lost 7 bases and the V segment lost 3 bases, leaving 7 bases of the junction unmatched. CDR3: CASSDGGRANNEQFF. CDR3 bases: TGCGCCAGCAGTGATGGCGGGAGGGCCAATAATGAGCAGTTCTTC.

This clone was picked up a small number of times. V usage is TRBV19 and J usage is TRBJ2-7, with TRBD1 identical over 7 bases. Germline-derived CDR1 and CDR2 are LNHDA and SQIVND (reference sequence). J lost 3 bases, V lost 10 bases, and 9 bases had no gene match. This CDR3 has 13 residues. The DNA for the CDR3 is TGTGCCACGTGGGACAGCCTTGGCTACGAGCAGTACTTC. The encoded protein is CATWDSLGYEQYF. Combining the CDR3 with reference TRBV19 and TRBJ2-7 gives the whole variable domain DGGITQSPKYLFRKEGQNVTLSCEQNLNHDAMYWYRQDPGQGLRLIYYSQIVNDFQKGDIAEGYSVSREKKESFPLTVTSAQKNPTAFYLCATWDSLGYEQYFGPGTRLTVT.

The rearrangement joins TRBV11-2 to TRBJ2-7; D unresolved. The CDR3 has 13 residues. The V and J ends lost 6 bases and 4 bases respectively, with 13 bases between them. The germline V gene encodes CDR1 SGHAT and CDR2 FQNNGV. This chain's CDR3 is CASRPTYSYEQYF. The CDR3 DNA sequence: TGTGCCAGCAGGCCAACCTATTCTTACGAGCAGTACTTC.

CDR3 DNA: TGCAGCGTTGGCAGCCCCTATGAAGCTTTCTTT. Its protein is CSVGSPYEAFF. This chain uses TRBV29-1 with TRBJ1-1; D gene uncertain. Germline-derived CDR1 and CDR2 are SQVTM and ANQGSEA. V lost 4 bases and J lost 7, with 10 bases in between. The CDR3 extends over 11 amino acids.

The chain joins TRBV28 to TRBJ1-6; D call uncertain. Trimming shortened V by 3 bases and J by 7 bases, and 10 bases separated the two germline ends. The CDR3 is made up of 14 amino acids. CDR1 is MDHEN and CDR2 is SYDVKM in the germline V gene. CDR3: CASSFSGFNSPLHF. CDR3 in DNA: TGTGCCAGCAGTTTCTCCGGTTTCAATTCACCCCTCCACTTT.

The V and J genes are TRBV7-6 and TRBJ1-4; no clear D. V shed 4 bases and J shed 5 bases, with 8 bases lying between them. The CDR3 sequence is 13 residues long. Looked up from germline, CDR1 is SGHVS and CDR2 is FNYEAQ. CDR3 sequence reads: CASSSPGNEKLFF. CDR3 DNA sequence: TGTGCCAGCAGCTCCCCCGGGAATGAAAAACTGTTTTTT. Full variable domain (outside the CDR3, taken from reference TRBV7-6 and TRBJ1-4): GAGVSQSPRYKVTKRGQDVALRCDPISGHVSLYWYRQALGQGPEFLTYFNYEAQQDKSGLPNDRFSAERPEGSISTLTIQRTEQRDSAMYRCASSSPGNEKLFFGSGTQLSVL.

The chain joins TRBV5-1 to TRBJ2-1; D gene ambiguous. This CDR3 is built from 13 residues. The V gene lost 1 base and the J gene lost 4 bases, with 6 bases spanning the gap. Germline V gene sequence: CDR1 SGHRS, CDR2 YFSETQ. The CDR3 nucleotides read TGCGCCAGCAGCTTGAGACAATACAATGAGCAGTTCTTC. Translation: CASSLRQYNEQFF.

The chain has TRBV6-5 and TRBJ2-7, with TRBD2 identical over 11 bases. This CDR3 contains 15 residues. Germline assignment: CDR1 MNHEY and CDR2 SVGAGI. The V gene end was trimmed by 2 bases and the J gene end by 4 bases; junction bases not matched to a gene: 4. CDR3 nucleotides: TGTGCCAGCAGTTACAGCGGGACTAGCGGATACGAGCAGTACTTC. This encodes CASSYSGTSGYEQYF.

This clone was recorded only once. The J gene is TRBJ1-2, the V gene TRBV7-8; no clear D. The CDR3 covers 13 residues. V shed 2 bases and J shed 5 bases, with 9 bases lying between them. The germline V gene encodes CDR1 SGHVS and CDR2 FQNEAQ. CDR3 region: CASSLFQFYGYTF. CDR3 nucleotides: TGTGCCAGCAGCTTATTCCAATTTTATGGCTACACCTTC. The variable domain in full, with the rest retrieved from reference TRBV7-8 and TRBJ1-2, is GAGVSQSPRYKVAKRGQDVALRCDPISGHVSLFWYQQALGQGPEFLTYFQNEAQLDKSGLPSDRFFAERPEGSVSTLKIQRTQQEDSAVYLCASSLFQFYGYTFGSGTRLTVV.

This clone was counted a single time. The CDR3 DNA is TGTGCCAGCAGCTTAGCCCTGCTGGGACATAGCGGGAGGCTGACCGGGGAGCTGTTTTTT. It encodes CASSLALLGHSGRLTGELFF. V and J are TRBV7-2 and TRBJ2-2, with 10 bases identical to TRBD2. The J segment lost 5 bases and the V segment lost 0 bases, leaving 15 bases of the junction unmatched. Germline CDR1 and CDR2: SGHTA and FQGNSA. This CDR3 comprises 20 residues.

The chain recombines TRBV4-1 with TRBJ2-4; 12 nucleotides line up with TRBD2. Germline loops: CDR1 MGHRA, CDR2 YSYEKL. This CDR3 region has 19 residues. Trimming at V came to 2 bases and at J to 0 bases, leaving 8 bases not matched to a gene. The CDR3 reads CASSQPGTSGLKAKNIQYF. The CDR3 region has the DNA TGCGCCAGCAGCCAACCCGGGACTAGCGGGCTGAAAGCCAAAAACATTCAGTACTTC.

The chain links TRBV15 to TRBJ1-2; maybe TRBD1 (6 bases). V was pared by 0 bases and J by 7 bases, with 12 bases between. The CDR3 covers 14 residues. Germline lookup yields CDR1 LNHNV and CDR2 YYDKDF (reference sequence). The CDR3 protein is CATSRDRQGTGYTF. CDR3 DNA sequence: TGTGCCACCAGCAGAGATAGGCAGGGGACTGGCTACACCTTC.

This chain joins TRBV6-1 and TRBJ1-2; the D is unclear. Trimming stripped 3 bases from V and 1 base from J, with 15 bases between. CDR1 is MNHNS, CDR2 SASEGT, per germline. The CDR3 is 16 amino acids. The CDR3 nucleotides are TGTGCCAGCAGTGACCCGGGCCTTACCTTTAACTATGGCTACACCTTC. It codes for CASSDPGLTFNYGYTF.

This chain connects TRBV7-9 to TRBJ1-1; a weak D match, TRBD1 (5 bases). Trimming left V 2 bases short and J 7 bases short, with 20 bases between. This CDR3 comprises 16 residues. Germline V gene lookup returns CDR1 SEHNR and CDR2 FQNEAQ (reference sequence). The CDR3 region is CASSLTSRVGEDEAFF. For the CDR3, the DNA is TGTGCCAGCAGCTTAACCTCCCGGGTGGGGGAGGATGAAGCTTTCTTT. Using reference TRBV7-9 and TRBJ1-1 for the parts outside the CDR3, the full variable domain is DTGVSQNPRHKITKRGQNVTFRCDPISEHNRLYWYRQTLGQGPEFLTYFQNEAQLEKSRLLSDRFSAERPKGSFSTLEIQRTEQGDSAMYLCASSLTSRVGEDEAFFGQGTRLTVV.

V and J are TRBV7-2 and TRBJ2-1, with D uncertain. The CDR3 loop spans 15 amino acids. Germline CDR1 and CDR2: SGHTA and FQGNSA. Deletions cut 5 bases from V and 8 bases from J, with 19 bases between. CDR3 coding DNA: TGTGCCAGCAGCAAAGTAGTGGGGATGTTCGATGAGCAGTTCTTC. Translated, it gives CASSKVVGMFDEQFF.

The chain links TRBV6-5 to TRBJ2-3, with 14 bases aligning to TRBD2. The CDR3 totals 16 residues. J was trimmed by 4 bases and V by 2 bases; bases with no gene match: 2. The germline gives CDR1 MNHEY, CDR2 SVGAGI. The CDR3 sequence: CASSYGTSGRADTQYF. CDR3 nucleotide sequence: TGTGCCAGCAGTTACGGGACTAGCGGGAGAGCAGATACGCAGTATTTT.

V gene TRBV30 combines with J gene TRBJ1-5; D remains unclear. The V end was cut by 0 bases, the J end by 4 bases, with 10 bases between. CDR1 and CDR2 from the germline V gene are GTSNPN and SVGIG (reference sequence). There are 14 residues in the CDR3. The CDR3 sequence is CAWSVARLNQPQHF. The CDR3 nucleotides are TGTGCCTGGAGTGTGGCCAGGCTAAATCAGCCCCAGCATTTT.

The chain has TRBV6-5 and TRBJ2-1, with unresolved D. The CDR3 totals 13 residues. The V gene lost 6 bases and the J gene lost 3 bases, with 9 bases spanning the gap. The germline V gene has CDR1 MNHEY and CDR2 SVGAGI. The CDR3 here is CASSPGSYNEQFF. CDR3 bases: TGTGCCAGCAGCCCGGGCAGCTACAATGAGCAGTTCTTC.

V usage is TRBV18 and J usage is TRBJ2-1, with no clear D. The V end lost 3 bases, the J end lost 12 bases, and 15 bases lay between the germline ends. The CDR3 is made up of 13 amino acids. Germline CDR1 KGHSH, CDR2 LQKENI. The CDR3 loop is CASSPRESRGQFF. CDR3 nucleotides: TGTGCCAGCTCACCGAGAGAATCGAGAGGGCAGTTCTTC.

The chain has TRBV2 and TRBJ1-3; D not certain. Per the germline V gene, CDR1 is SNHLY and CDR2 is FYNNEI. CDR3 length: 14 residues. V lost 6 bases, J lost 4 bases, and 13 bases lay in between. CDR3 region: CASSPLGEGNTIYF. In nucleotides, the CDR3 is TGTGCCAGCAGCCCCCTTGGGGAAGGAAACACCATATATTTT. Full variable domain (missing parts from reference TRBV2 and TRBJ1-3): EPEVTQTPSHQVTQMGQEVILRCVPISNHLYFYWYRQILGQKVEFLVSFYNNEISEKSEIFDDQFSVERPDGSNFTLKIRSTKLEDSAMYFCASSPLGEGNTIYFGEGSWLTVV.

The rearrangement uses TRBV19 and TRBJ2-1; D is perhaps TRBD1 or TRBD2 (6 bases each). The germline V gene has CDR1 LNHDA and CDR2 SQIVND (reference sequence). V lost 8 bases and J 10 bases, leaving 18 bases between the germline ends. This CDR3 is 13 amino acids long. For the CDR3, the DNA is TGTGCCAGTTTTATCCCGGGGGCGGGGGAGCAGTTCTTC. Its translation: CASFIPGAGEQFF. Full variable domain (missing parts from reference TRBV19 and TRBJ2-1): DGGITQSPKYLFRKEGQNVTLSCEQNLNHDAMYWYRQDPGQGLRLIYYSQIVNDFQKGDIAEGYSVSREKKESFPLTVTSAQKNPTAFYLCASFIPGAGEQFFGPGTRLTVL.

V usage is TRBV16 and J usage is TRBJ2-1; the D is unclear. V was trimmed by 0 bases and J by 5 bases, leaving 2 bases between them. Germline loops: CDR1 KGHSY, CDR2 FQNENV. The CDR3 runs 12 residues. For the CDR3, the DNA is TGTGCCAGCAGCCAATCTCACAATGAGCAGTTCTTC. Amino acid sequence: CASSQSHNEQFF.

V usage is TRBV18 and J usage is TRBJ1-2; maybe TRBD1 (5 bases). Trimming stripped 5 bases from V and 7 bases from J, with 14 bases between. The CDR3 is made up of 13 amino acids. CDR1 is KGHSH, CDR2 LQKENI, per germline. The CDR3 coding sequence is TGTGCCAGCTCATCTCGCCGGGGGAGTGGCTACACCTTC. Protein: CASSSRRGSGYTF.

The rearrangement joins TRBV6-1 to TRBJ1-1, with 9 nucleotides matching TRBD1. V trimming: 6 bases; J trimming: 11 bases; junction bases outside the gene matches: 7. CDR1 and CDR2 from the germline V gene are MNHNS and SASEGT. This CDR3 has 12 amino acids. The CDR3 loop reads CASRTDRGAAFF. Written as DNA, the CDR3 is TGTGCCAGCAGGACGGACAGGGGAGCTGCTTTCTTT.

The chain employs TRBV9 and TRBJ1-2; tentative D call: TRBD1 (6 bases). Trimming stripped 2 bases from V and 5 bases from J, with 16 bases between. The CDR3 sequence is 15 residues long. From germline, CDR1 is SGDLS and CDR2 YYNGEE. This CDR3 is CASSVLTSGDYGYTF. The CDR3 bases are TGTGCCAGCAGCGTGCTGACTTCAGGGGATTATGGCTACACCTTC.

The V call is TRBV5-4, the J call TRBJ1-1; D uncertain. The germline V gene encodes CDR1 SGHNT and CDR2 YYREEE (reference sequence). The CDR3 is 13 residues long. The ends were cut back, 3 bases at V and 3 bases at J, with 9 bases in the middle. CDR3 coding DNA: TGTGCCAGCAGCTCGGCCCGCCACACTGAAGCTTTCTTT. Protein: CASSSARHTEAFF. Together with reference TRBV5-4 and TRBJ1-1, the CDR3 gives the full variable domain: ETGVTQSPTHLIKTRGQQVTLRCSSQSGHNTVSWYQQALGQGPQFIFQYYREEENGRGNFPPRFSGLQFPNYSSELNVNALELDDSALYLCASSSARHTEAFFGQGTRLTVV.

This clone has only one observation. The chain employs TRBV15 and TRBJ2-7; D remains unclear. Trimming shortened V by 5 bases and J by 4 bases, and 12 bases separated the two germline ends. The CDR3 is 13 residues long. CDR1 LNHNV and CDR2 YYDKDF come from the germline V gene (reference sequence). The CDR3 loop reads CATSHGKVYEQYF. The CDR3 DNA is TGTGCCACCAGCCACGGCAAAGTTTACGAGCAGTACTTC.

The rearrangement links TRBV11-2 to TRBJ2-7; TRBD2 is a possible D gene (6 bases). This CDR3 region has 13 residues. Germline V lookup: CDR1 SGHAT, CDR2 FQNNGV. Trimming cost V 5 bases and J 0 bases, with 8 bases left between them. The CDR3 nucleotides read TGTGCCAGCAGCGCGGGACTCTCCTACGAGCAGTACTTC. Translated, it gives CASSAGLSYEQYF.